These 23 T cell receptor beta chains share one sample of origin, sequenced in a study of blood T cell repertoires in COVID-19. Libraries were prepared by immunoSEQ multiplex PCR; TCRdb keeps only in-frame clonotypes and omits some of them. The table lists 90,000 to 150,000 clones, 70% to 90% of them singletons. Sequenced input: peripheral blood. The receptors were gathered from a woman aged 50 to 65 with active or convalescent COVID-19.

The chain carries TRBV15 and TRBJ2-6; D is unresolved. Germline-derived CDR1 and CDR2 are LNHNV and YYDKDF (reference sequence). Trimming removed 0 bases at V and 4 bases at J, with 7 bases between. This CDR3 region has 15 residues. In nucleotides, the CDR3 is TGTGCCACCAGCAGAGATTATCAGGGGGCCAACGTCCTGACTTTC. Its translation: CATSRDYQGANVLTF.

V gene TRBV2 combines with J gene TRBJ2-5; 12 bases are a match to TRBD2. The V gene end was trimmed by 3 bases and the J gene end by 5 bases; junction bases not matched to a gene: 4. This CDR3 contains 15 residues. Per the germline V gene, CDR1 is SNHLY and CDR2 is FYNNEI. The CDR3 region has the DNA TGTGCCAGCAGTGATGGACTAGCGGGACAGGAGACCCAGTACTTC. Protein sequence: CASSDGLAGQETQYF.

This clone has only a few counts. The chain recombines TRBV20-1 with TRBJ1-2; unclear D gene. The CDR3 is 11 residues long. Trimming left V 7 bases short and J 8 bases short, with 14 bases between. In germline, CDR1 is DFQATT, CDR2 SNEGSKA (reference sequence). The CDR3 coding sequence is TGCAGTGTTCGGGTGGGTGGCGGCTACACCTTC. Translated: CSVRVGGGYTF.

The rearrangement joins TRBV6-5 to TRBJ2-1; 7 bases are a match to TRBD1. CDR3 length equals 16 residues. Germline CDR1 and CDR2: MNHEY and SVGAGI. Trimming at V came to 4 bases and at J to 9 bases, leaving 15 bases not matched to a gene. The CDR3 region has the DNA TGTGCCAGCAGTTCATCCCCGACAGGGTATATCGGTGAGCAGTTCTTC. Its translation: CASSSSPTGYIGEQFF.

The chain uses TRBV2 and TRBJ1-6; 10 bases fit TRBD1. Germline V gives CDR1 SNHLY, CDR2 FYNNEI. Trimming took 5 bases from V and 10 from J; bases not matched to a gene: 8. The CDR3 has 15 amino acids. The CDR3: CASSPTTGGRSPLHF. DNA of the CDR3: TGTGCCAGCAGTCCAACGACAGGGGGCAGGTCACCCCTCCACTTT.

The V and J genes are TRBV6-5 and TRBJ1-1, with 7 bases lining up with TRBD1. This CDR3 has 15 residues. J lost 0 bases, V lost 6 bases, and 7 bases had no gene match. The germline gives CDR1 MNHEY, CDR2 SVGAGI. The CDR3 DNA is TGTGCCAGCAGACCCTCGCAGGGGGTGAACACTGAAGCTTTCTTT. Its protein is CASRPSQGVNTEAFF.

The V gene is TRBV6-1, the J gene TRBJ2-1, with 9 bases lining up with TRBD1. The trim removed 6 bases at V and 7 bases at J, leaving 7 bases unmatched. CDR1 MNHNS and CDR2 SASEGT come from the germline V gene. CDR3 length: 14 residues. In DNA, the CDR3 is TGTGCCAGCAGGCAGACAGGGGGTGGGAATGAGCAGTTCTTC. It yields the protein CASRQTGGGNEQFF.

This clone was picked up a small number of times. CDR3 in amino acids: CASSWGQGGYGYTF. The CDR3 coding sequence is TGTGCCAGCAGCTGGGGACAGGGAGGCTATGGCTACACCTTC. The chain links TRBV11-1 to TRBJ1-2; 9 nucleotides agree with TRBD1. The CDR3 length is 14 residues. The germline gives CDR1 SGHAT, CDR2 FQDESV (reference sequence). V was pared by 4 bases and J by 4 bases, with 4 bases of the junction left unmatched.

This clone was detected only once. The chain is built from TRBV12-3 or TRBV12-4 and TRBJ2-7; D is undetermined. The CDR3 length is 12 residues. V was shortened by 0 bases and J by 3 bases, with 3 bases between the two germline ends. CDR3 residues: CASSLALYEQYF. Here the CDR3 DNA reads TGTGCCAGCAGTTTAGCTCTCTACGAGCAGTACTTC.

The rearrangement links TRBV19 to TRBJ2-1; TRBD2 aligns across 9 bases. Germline V lookup: CDR1 LNHDA, CDR2 SQIVND (reference sequence). The length of the CDR3 is 18 residues. Trimming at V came to 11 bases and at J to 2 bases, leaving 19 bases not matched to a gene. DNA for the CDR3: TGTGCCTCAAAGTGGGAGGCTAGCGGGACCGGGCCCTACAATGAGCAGTTCTTC. It specifies CASKWEASGTGPYNEQFF.

J is TRBJ1-1 and V is TRBV28, with a weak D call TRBD1 (5 bases). CDR3 length equals 14 residues. V shed 7 bases and J shed 4 bases, with 16 bases lying between them. CDR1 is MDHEN and CDR2 is SYDVKM in the germline V gene. Written as DNA, the CDR3 is TGTGCCAGCACCATACCAGGGTACAGCACTGAAGCTTTCTTT. Residues: CASTIPGYSTEAFF.

This rearrangement joins TRBV20-1 to TRBJ2-5, with 7 bases that match TRBD1. This CDR3 comprises 15 residues. Trimming took 3 bases from V and 1 from J; bases not matched to a gene: 8. Germline V gene sequence: CDR1 DFQATT, CDR2 SNEGSKA (reference sequence). The CDR3 sequence is CSASRGHVAQETQYF. For the CDR3, the DNA is TGCAGTGCTAGTAGGGGGCACGTCGCCCAAGAGACCCAGTACTTC.

The chain joins TRBV7-2 to TRBJ2-7; 11 bases map to TRBD2. V shed 5 bases, J shed 3 bases, and the junction held 6 bases outside the gene matches. CDR1 is SGHTA and CDR2 is FQGNSA in the germline V gene. The CDR3 runs to 15 residues. CDR3 loop: CASSHSGRALYEQYF. The CDR3 nucleotides read TGTGCCAGCAGCCATAGCGGGAGGGCCCTCTACGAGCAGTACTTC.

This chain connects TRBV30 to TRBJ2-5; 11 bases line up with TRBD2. The CDR3 spans 14 residues. CDR1 is GTSNPN and CDR2 is SVGIG in the germline V gene (reference sequence). After removal of 3 bases from V and 5 bases from J, the junction contained 5 bases not matched to a gene. The CDR3 nucleotides read TGTGCCTGGAGGCTAGCGGGAGGCGGTGAGACCCAGTACTTC. This codes for CAWRLAGGGETQYF.

This chain joins TRBV15 and TRBJ2-1; TRBD1 might be the D (6 bases). The V end was cut by 5 bases, the J end by 7 bases, with 9 bases between. CDR3 size: 12 residues. Germline loops: CDR1 LNHNV, CDR2 YYDKDF (reference sequence). The CDR3 loop is CATSGGGNEQFF. DNA of the CDR3: TGTGCCACCAGCGGGGGCGGGAATGAGCAGTTCTTC.

The V and J genes are TRBV11-2 and TRBJ1-3; D is ambiguous. This CDR3 has 14 residues. Trimming shortened V by 1 base and J by 4 bases, and 8 bases separated the two germline ends. Germline assignment: CDR1 SGHAT and CDR2 FQNNGV. The CDR3 DNA follows: TGTGCCAGCAGCTTAGCACATATCGGAAACACCATATATTTT. This codes for CASSLAHIGNTIYF.

The table lists this clone with a few counts. This chain joins TRBV20-1 and TRBJ1-2, with D unresolved. Trimming pared 3 bases from V and 7 bases from J, leaving 9 bases between. From germline, CDR1 is DFQATT and CDR2 SNEGSKA (reference sequence). This CDR3 is 11 amino acids long. CDR3 region: CSASNAGGYTF. CDR3 nucleotide sequence: TGCAGTGCTAGTAACGCGGGTGGCTACACCTTC.

This sequence joins TRBV19 and TRBJ2-3; TRBD2 agrees at 7 bases. The germline V gene encodes CDR1 LNHDA and CDR2 SQIVND (reference sequence). J gave up 2 bases and V 4 bases, and 3 bases lay outside the gene matches. The CDR3 length is 14 residues. The CDR3 region is CASSRGGNTDTQYF. In DNA form, the CDR3 reads TGTGCCAGTAGTAGGGGAGGGAACACAGATACGCAGTATTTT.

This rearrangement joins TRBV29-1 to TRBJ1-2; D perhaps matches TRBD1 (6 bases). CDR3 length: 10 amino acids. Trimming took 8 bases from V and 8 from J, leaving 12 bases between them. The germline V gene has CDR1 SQVTM and CDR2 ANQGSEA. The CDR3 bases are TGCAGCTTACAGGGTTGGGGCTACACCTTC. Its translation: CSLQGWGYTF.

This rearrangement joins TRBV3-1 (or the pseudogene TRBV3-2) to TRBJ2-1; D is possibly TRBD2 (6 bases). The germline CDR1 and CDR2 sequences are LGHDT and YNNKEL (reference sequence). The CDR3 loop spans 14 amino acids. The ends were cut back, 4 bases at V and 9 bases at J, with 16 bases in the middle. The CDR3, as DNA: TGTGCCAGCAGCCCCTGGGGAAGGGAGGCTGAGCAGTTCTTC. Its protein product is CASSPWGREAEQFF.

The chain uses TRBV6-2 or TRBV6-3 and TRBJ2-7; 9 bases match TRBD1. The CDR3 sequence is 15 residues long. Germline CDR1 and CDR2: MNHEY and SVGEGT. Trimming took 6 bases from V and 5 from J; bases not matched to a gene: 11. CDR3 DNA: TGTGCCAGCAGCTTGAACGGACAGGGGAGTAACGAGCAGTACTTC. Translation gives CASSLNGQGSNEQYF.

The chain is built from TRBV2 and TRBJ1-3; TRBD1 might be the D (6 bases). Germline V gene sequence: CDR1 SNHLY, CDR2 FYNNEI. V lost 3 bases and J 3 bases, leaving 18 bases between the germline ends. The CDR3 consists of 17 residues. CDR3 region: CASSDQNRASGGNTIYF. The CDR3 nucleotides read TGTGCCAGCAGTGACCAAAACAGGGCCTCGGGTGGAAACACCATATATTTT.

The J gene is TRBJ2-5, the V gene TRBV28; D is possibly TRBD1 (6 bases). CDR1 and CDR2 from the germline V gene are MDHEN and SYDVKM. This CDR3 is built from 17 residues. Trimming took 6 bases from V and 0 from J, leaving 20 bases between them. The CDR3 loop reads CASRPIQGLVYQETQYF. The DNA for the CDR3 is TGTGCCAGCAGACCTATTCAGGGGCTAGTTTACCAAGAGACCCAGTACTTC.